A single sample is the source of the 32 T cell receptor beta chains below, sequenced in a study of CD8+ T cells in alopecia areata. Isolated RNA was reverse transcribed into cDNA used as the sequencing template. Sequencing was performed with immunoSEQ multiplex PCR; in TCRdb, only in-frame clones are kept and a portion is missing. Here the sample spans hundreds of thousands of clones, about 60% being singletons. The sample's treatment: oral pan-JAK inhibitor, 5-10 mg twice daily. Specimen: CD4+ T cells sorted from blood, collected around week 53, from a patient treated with tofacitinib. These receptors originate from a human donor with alopecia areata.

The gene calls are TRBV6-1 and TRBJ1-1; no firm D call. V was shortened by 3 bases and J by 1 base, with 9 bases between the two germline ends. Germline CDR1 is MNHNS and CDR2 is SASEGT. The CDR3 runs to 14 residues. CDR3 nucleotide sequence: TGTGCCAGCAGTGACAACAGTTGGAACACTGAAGCTTTCTTT. Amino acids: CASSDNSWNTEAFF.

The count of this clone is one. The rearrangement links TRBV10-3 to TRBJ2-7, with TRBD2 as a possible D gene (5 bases). Trimming took off 10 bases at V and 2 bases at J, with 12 bases between the two ends. The CDR3 runs to 12 residues. The germline V gene encodes CDR1 ENHRY and CDR2 SYGVKD. The CDR3 nucleotides are TGTGCCACCATTTCGAGGGCCTACGAGCAGTACTTC. As protein: CATISRAYEQYF.

The chain is built from TRBV2 and TRBJ2-5, with TRBD1 matching over 9 bases. Looked up from germline, CDR1 is SNHLY and CDR2 is FYNNEI. CDR3 length equals 12 residues. Trimming cost V 6 bases and J 4 bases; bases outside gene matches: 0. CDR3 protein: CASRDRGETQYF. Here the CDR3 DNA reads TGTGCCAGCAGGGACAGGGGAGAGACCCAGTACTTC. The entire variable domain, with the rest obtained from reference TRBV2 and TRBJ2-5, is as follows: EPEVTQTPSHQVTQMGQEVILRCVPISNHLYFYWYRQILGQKVEFLVSFYNNEISEKSEIFDDQFSVERPDGSNFTLKIRSTKLEDSAMYFCASRDRGETQYFGPGTRLLVL.

The chain combines TRBV29-1 with TRBJ1-2, with D hard to call. This CDR3 is built from 14 residues. Germline loops: CDR1 SQVTM, CDR2 ANQGSEA. V shed 6 bases and J shed 8 bases, with 22 bases lying between them. The CDR3 loop is CSVAYDQVFPGYTF. CDR3 sequence (DNA): TGCAGCGTCGCTTACGATCAGGTGTTCCCGGGCTACACCTTC.

This clone was recorded a few times. The chain uses TRBV29-1 and TRBJ2-3; TRBD1 or TRBD2 may be the D gene (6 bases each). Between the trimmed V and J ends, which lost 6 bases and 0 bases, there was a span of 13 bases. The CDR3 runs 14 residues. Germline CDR1 SQVTM, CDR2 ANQGSEA. This chain's CDR3 is CSVVRRGSTDTQYF. DNA for the CDR3: TGCAGCGTCGTGAGGAGGGGGAGCACAGATACGCAGTATTTT.

The J gene is TRBJ1-1, the V gene TRBV29-1, with D uncertain. The V gene lost 7 bases and the J gene lost 3 bases, with 18 bases spanning the gap. Germline V gene sequence: CDR1 SQVTM, CDR2 ANQGSEA. This CDR3 region has 14 residues. The DNA for the CDR3 is TGCAGCGCTTCAAGAAGTAACGTGGACACTGAAGCTTTCTTT. It translates to CSASRSNVDTEAFF. The full variable domain, completed using reference TRBV29-1 and TRBJ1-1, is SAVISQKPSRDICQRGTSLTIQCQVDSQVTMMFWYRQQPGQSLTLIATANQGSEATYESGFVIDKFPISRPNLTFSTLTVSNMSPEDSSIYLCSASRSNVDTEAFFGQGTRLTVV.

The chain couples TRBV9 to TRBJ2-5; 8 bases are shared with TRBD1. CDR1 and CDR2 (germline): SGDLS, YYNGEE. Trimming at V came to 3 bases and at J to 5 bases, leaving 3 bases not matched to a gene. The CDR3 runs to 13 residues. CDR3 loop: CASSGRQGETQYF. The CDR3 bases are TGTGCCAGCAGCGGAAGACAGGGGGAGACCCAGTACTTC.

J is TRBJ1-6 and V is TRBV7-9, with TRBD1 as a possible D gene (5 bases). In germline, CDR1 is SEHNR, CDR2 FQNEAQ (reference sequence). CDR3 size: 16 residues. Trimming shortened V by 1 base and J by 0 bases, and 7 bases separated the two germline ends. CDR3 in amino acids: CASSLGGSSYNSPLHF. The CDR3 bases are TGTGCCAGCAGCTTAGGGGGGAGCTCCTATAATTCACCCCTCCACTTT.

This clone is a singleton in its sample. The V call is TRBV27, the J call TRBJ2-2; D is unresolved. The V gene lost 3 bases and the J gene lost 7 bases, with 9 bases spanning the gap. The CDR3 sequence is 13 residues long. CDR1 is MNHEY, CDR2 SMNVEV, per germline (reference sequence). CDR3 in amino acids: CASSFSVGGELFF. The CDR3, as DNA: TGTGCCAGCAGTTTCAGTGTGGGCGGGGAGCTGTTTTTT.

The chain uses TRBV29-1 and TRBJ2-5, with 8 bases matching TRBD2. CDR1 is SQVTM and CDR2 is ANQGSEA in the germline V gene. The trim removed 2 bases at V and 7 bases at J, leaving 0 bases unmatched. The CDR3 sequence is 11 residues long. CDR3: CSVERGGTQYF. The CDR3 DNA is TGCAGCGTTGAACGGGGGGGGACCCAGTACTTC.

A few counts support this clone. The V call is TRBV4-3, the J call TRBJ2-7; 8 nucleotides line up with TRBD1. Germline V gene data show CDR1 as LGHNA and CDR2 as YSLEER. There are 16 residues in the CDR3. The V and J ends lost 0 bases and 0 bases, in that order; junction bases with no gene match: 4. Here the CDR3 reads CASSQDGRGHSYEQYF. The CDR3, as DNA: TGCGCCAGCAGCCAAGATGGCAGGGGGCACTCCTACGAGCAGTACTTC.

This chain uses TRBV30 with TRBJ1-2; D is undetermined. Trimming removed 6 bases at V and 13 bases at J, with 24 bases between. The CDR3 has 13 amino acids. Germline V gives CDR1 GTSNPN, CDR2 SVGIG (reference sequence). CDR3 sequence: CACPTWPTRTVTF. In nucleotides, the CDR3 is TGTGCCTGCCCGACATGGCCGACGCGGACGGTCACCTTC.

This clone appeared a few times. This sequence joins TRBV6-6 and TRBJ1-1; no clear D. Germline assignment: CDR1 MNHNY and CDR2 SVGAGI (reference sequence). This CDR3 comprises 13 residues. Trimming removed 3 bases from V and 11 bases from J, with 16 bases in between. The CDR3 sequence is CASSYGSRREAFF. The CDR3 DNA reads TGTGCCAGCAGTTATGGGTCCAGGCGGGAGGCTTTCTTT.

This chain connects TRBV30 to TRBJ1-1, with D uncertain. Per germline, CDR1 GTSNPN and CDR2 SVGIG (reference sequence). Trimming cost V 2 bases and J 5 bases, with 12 bases left between them. The CDR3 covers 13 residues. The CDR3 sequence: CAWSRAGGTEAFF. Here the CDR3 DNA reads TGTGCCTGGAGTAGGGCAGGCGGGACTGAAGCTTTCTTT.

The rearrangement uses TRBV30 and TRBJ2-6; D ambiguous. Germline-derived CDR1 and CDR2 are GTSNPN and SVGIG (reference sequence). V was cut by 0 bases and J by 6 bases, with 3 bases left in between. The CDR3 spans 12 residues. CDR3 sequence: CAWSVTANVLTF. CDR3 DNA: TGTGCCTGGAGTGTTACGGCCAACGTCCTGACTTTC.

The chain recombines TRBV6-6 with TRBJ1-1; 8 bases match TRBD1. The ends lost 4 bases at V and 10 bases at J; junction bases unmatched: 8. This CDR3 spans 13 amino acids. The germline V gene encodes CDR1 MNHNY and CDR2 SVGAGI (reference sequence). The CDR3 DNA is TGTGCCAGCAGTTCCAGACAGGGGCTGGCAGCTTTCTTT. This codes for CASSSRQGLAAFF.

This sequence joins TRBV6-5 and TRBJ2-3, with TRBD2 matching over 10 bases. J gave up 3 bases and V 9 bases, and 6 bases lay outside the gene matches. In germline, CDR1 is MNHEY, CDR2 SVGAGI. The CDR3 is made up of 14 amino acids. The CDR3 DNA reads TGTGCCAGTCGGCTAGCGGGGGTGACAGATACGCAGTATTTT. Its protein is CASRLAGVTDTQYF.

V usage is TRBV29-1 and J usage is TRBJ2-5; possibly TRBD2 for D (6 bases). Germline lookup yields CDR1 SQVTM and CDR2 ANQGSEA. The CDR3 totals 13 residues. The ends were cut back, 4 bases at V and 7 bases at J, with 16 bases in the middle. The CDR3 reads CSVVILIGGTQYF. The CDR3 DNA reads TGCAGCGTTGTTATCTTAATCGGGGGGACCCAGTACTTC.

This clone was detected only a few times. The rearrangement joins TRBV29-1 to TRBJ2-6; no reliable D call. V was trimmed by 3 bases and J by 0 bases, leaving 3 bases between them. This CDR3 contains 13 residues. Germline V gives CDR1 SQVTM, CDR2 ANQGSEA. CDR3 bases: TGCAGCGTTGAGTTCTCTGGGGCCAACGTCCTGACTTTC. Translating gives CSVEFSGANVLTF.

This chain connects TRBV20-1 to TRBJ1-6; D may be TRBD1 (5 bases). The V and J ends lost 5 bases and 8 bases respectively, with 7 bases between them. CDR1 is DFQATT and CDR2 is SNEGSKA in the germline V gene (reference sequence). CDR3 length: 11 residues. This chain's CDR3 is CSARGDSPLHF. Written as DNA, the CDR3 is TGCAGTGCTCGGGGGGATTCACCCCTCCACTTT.

Only a few counts were recorded for this clone. The genes are TRBV15 and TRBJ2-7; TRBD1 agrees at 9 bases. Germline CDR1 reads LNHNV; CDR2 reads YYDKDF (reference sequence). V shed 3 bases, J shed 6 bases, and the junction held 6 bases outside the gene matches. The CDR3 runs to 14 residues. DNA for the CDR3: TGTGCCACCAGCAGCCGGGACAGGGTTCCCGAGCAGTACTTC. Translation gives CATSSRDRVPEQYF.

V is TRBV7-3 and J is TRBJ2-3, with 7 bases matching TRBD1. The CDR3 has 15 residues. The V gene end was trimmed by 7 bases and the J gene end by 5 bases; junction bases not matched to a gene: 12. Germline CDR1 is SGHTA and CDR2 is FQGTGA. CDR3 sequence reads: CASKRTGSSRDTQYF. CDR3 nucleotide sequence: TGTGCCAGCAAAAGGACAGGCAGTAGCCGAGATACGCAGTATTTT. Drawing the rest from reference TRBV7-3 and TRBJ2-3, the complete variable domain is GAGVSQTPSNKVTEKGKYVELRCDPISGHTALYWYRQSLGQGPEFLIYFQGTGAADDSGLPNDRFFAVRPEGSVSTLKIQRTERGDSAVYLCASKRTGSSRDTQYFGPGTRLTVL.

This clone showed up just a few times. V is TRBV5-6 and J is TRBJ2-7, with D tentatively TRBD2 (6 bases). CDR3 length equals 14 residues. The germline gives CDR1 SGHDT, CDR2 YYEEEE. Between the trimmed V and J ends, which lost 0 bases and 5 bases, there was a span of 12 bases. CDR3 DNA sequence: TGTGCCAGCAGCTTGGGGTCAGGGAGGAACGAGCAGTACTTC. Residues: CASSLGSGRNEQYF.

J is TRBJ1-2 and V is TRBV30; D ambiguous. The CDR3 length is 13 residues. With 2 bases removed from V and 8 bases from J, the gap between germline ends came to 15 bases. The germline CDR1 and CDR2 sequences are GTSNPN and SVGIG (reference sequence). DNA for the CDR3: TGTGCCTGGAGTCATCGGTCGGGGTACGGCTACACCTTC. This translates into CAWSHRSGYGYTF.

The genes are TRBV5-6 and TRBJ1-4; D unresolved. V dropped 0 bases and J dropped 8 bases, with 8 bases sitting between them. Germline V CDR1 and CDR2: SGHDT, YYEEEE. The CDR3 extends over 13 amino acids. The CDR3 region has the DNA TGTGCCAGCAGCTTGGGCTGGGGAGAAAAACTGTTTTTT. As protein: CASSLGWGEKLFF.

The V call is TRBV30, the J call TRBJ2-3, with D unclear. Germline CDR1 and CDR2: GTSNPN and SVGIG (reference sequence). V dropped 1 base and J dropped 2 bases, with 7 bases sitting between them. The CDR3 contains 13 residues. DNA of the CDR3: TGTGCCTGGAGTGGGATTTACACAGATACGCAGTATTTT. Translated: CAWSGIYTDTQYF.

The V gene is TRBV5-1, the J gene TRBJ1-2; unclear D gene. The CDR3 covers 13 residues. CDR1 is SGHRS and CDR2 is YFSETQ in the germline V gene. Trimming took off 0 bases at V and 3 bases at J, with 6 bases between the two ends. The CDR3 sequence is CASSLADHYGYTF. CDR3 nucleotides: TGCGCCAGCAGCTTGGCGGACCACTATGGCTACACCTTC.

The chain has TRBV5-6 and TRBJ1-6, with TRBD1 matching 8 bases. The length of the CDR3 is 16 residues. Germline loops: CDR1 SGHDT, CDR2 YYEEEE. V lost 4 bases and J lost 10; bases outside the gene matches: 13. CDR3 in DNA: TGTGCCAGCAGCGTGTGGACAGGGAATTTAGGATCACCCCTCCACTTT. Encoded protein: CASSVWTGNLGSPLHF.

This rearrangement joins TRBV23-1 to TRBJ1-1, with unresolved D. TRBV23-1 is designated an ORF whose function remains uncertain. V gave up 0 bases and J gave up 3 bases, with 5 bases separating them. This CDR3 is 13 amino acids long. The CDR3 protein is CASSQSGHTEAFF. The CDR3 DNA reads TGCGCCAGCAGTCAATCCGGACACACTGAAGCTTTCTTT.

This chain connects TRBV7-2 to TRBJ2-7; the match to TRBD1 covers 8 bases. CDR3 length: 15 amino acids. With 1 base clipped from V and 3 bases from J, the junction kept 5 bases outside the gene matches. In germline, CDR1 is SGHTA, CDR2 FQGNSA. CDR3 sequence reads: CASSLGTGSHYEQYF. The CDR3 coding sequence is TGTGCCAGCAGCTTAGGGACAGGGAGCCACTACGAGCAGTACTTC.

In this sample, this clone turned up a few times. The rearrangement joins TRBV2 to TRBJ2-6, with 11 bases fitting TRBD1. Looked up from germline, CDR1 is SNHLY and CDR2 is FYNNEI. CDR3 length equals 18 residues. The V and J ends lost 4 bases and 3 bases, in that order; junction bases with no gene match: 8. The CDR3 DNA follows: TGTGCCAGCAGTGTCCGGACAGGGGGCGCGCGTGGGGCCAACGTCCTGACTTTC. As protein: CASSVRTGGARGANVLTF.

The V call is TRBV2, the J call TRBJ2-5, with TRBD2 as a possible D gene (5 bases). The CDR3 consists of 13 residues. In germline, CDR1 is SNHLY, CDR2 FYNNEI. The V and J ends lost 8 bases and 2 bases respectively, with 12 bases between them. CDR3 loop: CASADYPQETQYF. As DNA, the CDR3 is TGTGCCAGCGCAGACTATCCACAAGAGACCCAGTACTTC.